This T cell receptor (beta chain) was sequenced during a study of T-cell reconstitution after alpha-beta-depleted transplantation in children. Study-wide results and limits: Among T cells one year after transplant, newly produced cells accounted for most counts and diversity. Several hundred expanded graft clones reportedly gave rise to the alpha-beta T cells present about two months after transplant.

The CDR3 is 16 residues long. Germline assignment: CDR1 MNHEY and CDR2 SMNVEV (reference sequence). Trimming at V came to 3 bases and at J to 3 bases, leaving 8 bases not matched to a gene. Unique molecular identifiers were incorporated into the prepared TCRbeta library. TCRdb passed the PCR reads through MiXCR, listing each CDR3 protein once. The sample includes about 590,000 distinct CDR3 sequences, over 10% of them seen just once. This clonotype came up many times. Its antigen is not identified. V and J are TRBV27 and TRBJ2-3; the match to TRBD2 covers 8 bases. This TCR derives from a male patient aged 10-17 years who had a stem cell transplant for acute myeloid leukemia, so the T cells may come from the graft donor. The sequenced sample was PBMCs, mostly from graft donor cells, obtained 360 days after TCRalphabeta/CD19-depleted stem cell transplant. The CDR3 spells CASSFGGAGWTDTQYF. DNA of the CDR3: TGTGCCAGCAGTTTCGGGGGGGCAGGGTGGACAGATACGCAGTATTTT.